This TCR beta chain came from a study of T cells after yellow fever vaccination. Points from the study as a whole: Reappearance after the booster was seen for most primary-vaccination clones, at 96% CD4 and 88% CD8. The secondary response was weaker but peaked faster, day 5 versus 15.

This clonotype was seen ten or more times. Antigen unknown. Generation of TCR cDNA used 5'RACE template switching (which added a universal primer site and UMIs). From the 5' RACE reads, TCRdb called clonotypes with MiXCR, one entry per CDR3 protein. The table has 110,000 to 150,000 distinct CDR3 sequences, about 6.9% seen once; the top ten hold under 0.7%. Germline CDR1 and CDR2: SGHRS and YFSETQ. The CDR3 extends over 15 amino acids. The ends lost 5 bases at V and 7 bases at J; junction bases unmatched: 10. The clonotype comes from a man younger than 45 who received the YFV17D yellow fever vaccine. The specimen was CD4+ T cells sorted from PBMCs, collected 10 days after the yellow fever booster vaccination. The chain employs TRBV5-1 and TRBJ2-1; TRBD2 matches 9 bases. The CDR3, as DNA: TGCGCCAGCAGACTGACTAGCGGAGAAGGAAATGAGCAGTTCTTC. Its protein is CASRLTSGEGNEQFF.